A selection of T cell receptor beta chains follows, all from one sample in a study of naive and memory T cell subsets. Each CDR3 protein gets one entry after TCRdb re-called the UMI-ligation and nested PCR reads with MiXCR. The sample includes some 150,000 distinct CDR3 sequences, about 18% seen only once; the top ten take roughly 0.14%. The material sequenced was naive CD4+ T cells from blood. These receptors originate from a human donor in good health. Each CDR3 is given with its conserved first and last residue.

CDR3	V	length
CSAGRSGIYEQYF	TRBV20-1	13
CASSYEGPTETKRTGELFF	TRBV6-2/TRBV6-3	19
CASSPLALAKNIQYF	TRBV6-5	15
CSVQGRSNQPQHF	TRBV29-1	13
CAISESINRAAGELFF	TRBV10-3	16
CASSQGQSSYNEQFF	TRBV4-1	15
CASRGRGTYEQYF	TRBV6-2/TRBV6-3	13
CASRDREETQYF	TRBV19	12
CASSPDTSYEQYF	TRBV28	13
CASSLTGQGSYEQYF	TRBV7-2	15
CASSQLSGGASYNEQFF	TRBV3-1	17
CSASSSGRIYEQFF	TRBV20-1	14
CASSQGRVSNQPQHF	TRBV4-2	15
CASSFSQGASNEQFF	TRBV7-9	15
CASSRGSDEQFF	TRBV5-1	12
CASSRVGTQETQYF	TRBV5-1	14
CSACMGRNQPQHF	TRBV29-1	13
CASSTTGPQVYSEQYF	TRBV27	16
CASNKNRLAGGTDTQYF	TRBV5-4	17
CASRLAGYRNEQFF	TRBV6-2/TRBV6-3	14
CASSQPGLAADF	TRBV7-9	12
CASSFIGGGLVLDEQFF	TRBV28	17
CASSRPGGYTEAFF	TRBV7-9	14
CSARGASVSYNEQFF	TRBV20-1	15
CASSTLERIPEAFF	TRBV19	14
CSVVGATDTQYF	TRBV29-1	12
CATSRGQRPEAFF	TRBV15	13
CATSIRDSKNIQYF	TRBV15	14
CASSTLGPGSYEQYF	TRBV19	15
CASSLGLLLYF	TRBV12-3/TRBV12-4	11
CAISDRAGGPTYNEQFF	TRBV10-3	17
CASTILGLAGAPNRETQYF	TRBV6-1	19
CSASLEPQLRDTQYF	TRBV20-1	15
CAISAGGAYEQYF	TRBV10-3	13
CASSPAEGLGTGVTQYF	TRBV4-1	17
CASSLARGYTEAFF	TRBV5-1	14
CASSLVQAGTGELFF	TRBV12-3/TRBV12-4	15
CASSTIPPGAEAFF	TRBV12-3/TRBV12-4	14
CASSPMDRAGGYTF	TRBV27	14
CASSVLAAEAFF	TRBV2	12
CASSQPLAEAKNIQYF	TRBV4-1	16
CASSPTMEVADTQYF	TRBV5-1	15
CSARVSVQGNTEAFF	TRBV20-1	15
CASSYLRPGQIIFNYGYTF	TRBV6-5	19
CSGYHSGRAAETQYF	TRBV29-1	15
CATSRPSGTYTQYF	TRBV15	14
CASGTGGAFSTDTQYF	TRBV6-6	16
CATSRDQAGFDYGYTF	TRBV15	16
CASSLWTGGNEQYF	TRBV5-1	14
CASSVGRETQYF	TRBV7-6	12
CSAQRPIGNQPQHF	TRBV20-1	14
CSALGEGRYEQYF	TRBV20-1	13
CASSPDRVLLRSGELFF	TRBV5-1	17
CSVGAPGQGSTGELFF	TRBV29-1	16
CASSSQDRTRPQHF	TRBV12-3/TRBV12-4	14